The clone carrying this T cell receptor (beta chain) was counted between two and nine times. No antigen is known for it. The data were obtained in a study of T-cell memory formation after mild COVID-19. The overall study: TCR clusters were largely donor specific. Study results and caveats: The study found balanced CD4/CD8 in clones contracting day 15 to 85 and a CD4+ lean in later expanders. Second-wave clones that peaked on day 37 lacked confirmed SARS-CoV-2 specificity. Memory sampled before infection contained some responding clones, suggesting cross-reactive memory joined.

One entry per CDR3 protein results from TCRdb running MiXCR on the 5' RACE reads. The sample lists 550,000 to 600,000 distinct CDR3 sequences; roughly 20% were seen once. This CDR3 region has 14 residues. Per germline, CDR1 SGDLS and CDR2 YYNGEE. The V end lost 3 bases, the J end lost 7 bases, and 15 bases lay between the germline ends. The V gene is TRBV9, the J gene TRBJ2-3; D is unclear. Sequenced: PBMCs or a T cell subset sorted from them (not recorded which). This sequence was found in an adult woman who had mild COVID-19 (a few samples of this study predate the infection). Cell type and time point are not known. The CDR3 here is CASSAYTETYTQYF. CDR3 bases: TGTGCCAGCAGCGCATATACTGAAACCTATACGCAGTATTTT. The full variable domain, rest sourced from reference TRBV9 and TRBJ2-3, is DSGVTQTPKHLITATGQRVTLRCSPRSGDLSVYWYQQSLDQGLQFLIQYYNGEERAKGNILERFSAQQFPDLHSELNLSSLELGDSALYFCASSAYTETYTQYFGPGTRLTVL.